The present entry profiles one T cell receptor (beta chain) with its context. Its antigen remains undetermined. No per-base quality is available; no much larger clone lies one base away. This record comes from a study of blood T cell repertoires in COVID-19 (dated by TCRdb to 2020 to 2021). Broadly, across the study: Samples from collaborators originated in the United States, Italy and Spain and spanned both the acute and convalescent phases of COVID-19. The prospective study material was composed of cDNA or gDNA derived from T cells, B-cell-depleted T cells, or PBMCs. Subjects who had been exposed to COVID-19, were actively infected with it, or had recovered from it provided the deeply sampled blood TCRbeta repertoires that made up the dataset. The repertoires were released in a freely available public database intended as a resource for research on the immune response to SARS-CoV-2. Samples came from the ongoing ImmuneRACE study (first 160 participants) plus 1,254 subjects from 6 global collaborators. Nearly every sample came with metadata listing a de-identified subject ID, COVID-19 status, age in years and sex. Where available, HLA class I and class II types were taken from metadata supplied by the sample provider and were not determined by assay-based typing.

What the study reported, not specific to this receptor: Clinical and demographic metadata were provided uncurated, with the amount varying by source and participant.

CDR3 length: 16 amino acids, cysteine to phenylalanine. Left in the record is the CDR3 DNA by itself, 48 bases read in frame from the first base. Looking up the germline V gene (reference sequence) yields CDR1 MNHNY and CDR2 SVGAGI. V lost 0 bases and J lost 7 bases, and the count of bases not matched to a germline gene is 7. TCRbeta CDR3 regions were amplified from genomic DNA using the immunoSEQ Assay, a bias-controlled multiplex PCR. Under the source paper's analysis protocol: Within the assay, amplification of reference gene primers was used to estimate how many nucleated cells each sample contained. Sequence reads were collapsed and filtered to measure the absolute abundance of every unique TCRbeta CDR3 rearrangement. For each sample, productive Simpson clonality was calculated by taking the square root of Simpson's diversity index across productive rearrangements. Sourced from immuneACCESS, this table was stored by TCRdb with only in-frame sequences that have V and J called. A share of the clones is absent; for the studies checked, an unresolved V gene accounts for under half, and the remainder has no known explanation. The DNA gave D and trimming, while V, J and clone size come from that table. Recorded for this sample are 350,000 to 450,000 clones; 80% to 90% of them occurred a single time. About 7% of the sample lies in the top ten.

In Seattle, one collaborating source enrolled patients while the infection was active and tracked those patients longitudinally over the course of disease. Each collaborating institution followed its own protocols to collect whole blood in K2EDTA tubes. For TCRbeta analysis, collaborators shipped samples as frozen whole blood, isolated PBMCs, or DNA extracted from either of those sample types. This sequence uses TRBV6-6 and TRBJ2-1; TRBD2 fits 9 bases in the junction. Material for sequencing was peripheral blood. The sequence was collected from a woman in her fifties or sixties with COVID-19, enrolled during active disease. The CDR3 corresponds to CASSYSTLAGFNEQFF. The DNA sequence follows: TGTGCCAGCAGTTACTCGACCCTAGCGGGGTTTAATGAGCAGTTCTTC.